Below are 8 T cell receptor beta chains sequenced from a single sample in a study of T cell changes during pregnancy in multiple sclerosis. Profiled with immunoSEQ multiplex PCR; TCRdb holds only in-frame clones, not every one. The sample has under 40,000 clones; around nine tenths are singletons. Specimen: CD8+ T cells from peripheral blood mononuclear cells, collected before pregnancy. These receptors came from a female donor with multiple sclerosis, enrolled in a pregnancy study.

The table lists this clone with a count of one. The chain joins TRBV9 to TRBJ2-3; tentatively, D is TRBD1 (5 bases). Germline loops: CDR1 SGDLS, CDR2 YYNGEE. This CDR3 comprises 14 residues. Trimming left V 3 bases short and J 4 bases short, with 12 bases between. CDR3 DNA: TGTGCCAGCAGCGAGGACATCGAGCCAGATACGCAGTATTTT. Protein: CASSEDIEPDTQYF.

In this sample, this clone turned up once. The J gene is TRBJ2-6, the V gene TRBV7-9; D not certain. The germline V and J ends were trimmed by 5 bases and 0 bases, with 14 bases remaining between them. The CDR3 runs 17 residues. The germline V gene encodes CDR1 SEHNR and CDR2 FQNEAQ (reference sequence). DNA for the CDR3: TGTGCCAGCAGCCCAATCACGGAGTTCTCTGGGGCCAACGTCCTGACTTTC. It codes for CASSPITEFSGANVLTF.

The chain recombines TRBV11-2 with TRBJ2-1; the D gene is possibly TRBD2 (5 bases). The CDR3 length is 16 residues. Germline V CDR1 and CDR2: SGHAT, FQNNGV. Trimming left V 5 bases short and J 6 bases short, with 20 bases between. The DNA for the CDR3 is TGTGCCAGCAGCCTTCCCGGAGGCCTATCTCCCAATGAGCAGTTCTTC. This translates into CASSLPGGLSPNEQFF.

V gene TRBV5-1 combines with J gene TRBJ2-7; D may be TRBD1 or TRBD2 (7 bases each). The CDR3 runs 10 residues. Germline V CDR1 and CDR2: SGHRS, YFSETQ. The germline V and J ends were trimmed by 9 bases and 6 bases, with 10 bases remaining between them. CDR3 sequence reads: CATRGGEQYF. The DNA of the CDR3 is TGCGCCACCAGGGGGGGCGAGCAGTACTTC. The complete variable domain, with remaining parts taken from reference TRBV5-1 and TRBJ2-7, reads KAGVTQTPRYLIKTRGQQVTLSCSPISGHRSVSWYQQTPGQGLQFLFEYFSETQRNKGNFPGRFSGRQFSNSRSEMNVSTLELGDSALYLCATRGGEQYFGPGTRLTVT.

The CDR3 loop reads CASRVGTGGGVAFF. The CDR3 DNA is TGTGCCAGCAGGGTTGGGACAGGGGGGGGAGTAGCTTTCTTT. The rearrangement uses TRBV6-5 and TRBJ1-1, with TRBD1 matching 11 bases. The CDR3 has 14 residues. Germline trimming cut 6 bases from V and 10 bases from J; bases unmatched to any gene: 10. The germline gives CDR1 MNHEY, CDR2 SVGAGI.

The chain employs TRBV6-6 and TRBJ2-5; 12 nucleotides line up with TRBD2. In germline, CDR1 is MNHNY, CDR2 SVGAGI (reference sequence). This CDR3 spans 14 amino acids. V was clipped by 6 bases and J by 4 bases; unmatched bases: 3. This CDR3 is CASRGGLAGETQYF. DNA of the CDR3: TGTGCCAGCAGGGGGGGACTAGCGGGAGAGACCCAGTACTTC.

The V call is TRBV5-4, the J call TRBJ2-5, with 11 bases matching TRBD1. From germline, CDR1 is SGHNT and CDR2 YYREEE (reference sequence). This CDR3 spans 15 amino acids. With V trimmed by 3 bases and J by 5 bases, 6 bases remained unmatched. This CDR3 reads CASSSPDRGLETQYF. CDR3 nucleotide sequence: TGTGCCAGCAGCTCCCCGGACAGGGGGCTGGAGACCCAGTACTTC.

The rearrangement links TRBV5-8 to TRBJ2-1, with 7 bases aligning to TRBD2. Germline-derived CDR1 and CDR2 are SGHTS and YDEGEE. The CDR3 is 15 amino acids. Trimming at V came to 2 bases and at J to 4 bases, leaving 6 bases not matched to a gene. The CDR3 loop reads CASSFSRGVYNEQFF. CDR3 DNA: TGTGCCAGCAGCTTCAGCCGGGGGGTATACAATGAGCAGTTCTTC.